The present T cell receptor beta chain was sequenced within a study of tumor-infiltrating lymphocytes in primary liver carcinoma. Co-extracted RNA and DNA came from approximately 20-30 mg of unsorted bulk tissue. The CDR3 runs 12 residues. V was trimmed by 1 base and J by 9 bases, leaving 7 bases between them. The germline CDR1 and CDR2 sequences are SEHNR and FQNEAQ (reference sequence). TCR beta cDNA came from about 0.45 ug total RNA, primed with a constant-region primer. Generation of the TCR beta libraries relied on three nested multiplex PCR rounds using slightly modified ARM-PCR. A C-beta reverse primer and TRBV1-TRBV30 forward primers served in each of the first two PCR rounds, at around 10 cycles apiece. TCRdb passed the multiplex PCR reads through MiXCR, listing each CDR3 protein once. Counted here are over 75,000 distinct CDR3 sequences, around 70% occurring once; the ten biggest clones make up 27%.

About this clonotype: This may stem from a read error, because a much larger clone lies one nucleotide away.

Sequencing input: tumor-adjacent normal liver tissue. This chain uses TRBV7-9 with TRBJ2-1, with D unresolved. The receptor was isolated from a middle-aged man with primary liver carcinoma and hepatitis B virus infection. The CDR3 DNA sequence: TGTGCCAGCAGCTTAGGCCGGGTTGAGCAGTTCTTC. Its translation is CASSLGRVEQFF. Using reference TRBV7-9 and TRBJ2-1 for the parts outside the CDR3, the full variable domain is DTGVSQNPRHKITKRGQNVTFRCDPISEHNRLYWYRQTLGQGPEFLTYFQNEAQLEKSRLLSDRFSAERPKGSFSTLEIQRTEQGDSAMYLCASSLGRVEQFFGPGTRLTVL.